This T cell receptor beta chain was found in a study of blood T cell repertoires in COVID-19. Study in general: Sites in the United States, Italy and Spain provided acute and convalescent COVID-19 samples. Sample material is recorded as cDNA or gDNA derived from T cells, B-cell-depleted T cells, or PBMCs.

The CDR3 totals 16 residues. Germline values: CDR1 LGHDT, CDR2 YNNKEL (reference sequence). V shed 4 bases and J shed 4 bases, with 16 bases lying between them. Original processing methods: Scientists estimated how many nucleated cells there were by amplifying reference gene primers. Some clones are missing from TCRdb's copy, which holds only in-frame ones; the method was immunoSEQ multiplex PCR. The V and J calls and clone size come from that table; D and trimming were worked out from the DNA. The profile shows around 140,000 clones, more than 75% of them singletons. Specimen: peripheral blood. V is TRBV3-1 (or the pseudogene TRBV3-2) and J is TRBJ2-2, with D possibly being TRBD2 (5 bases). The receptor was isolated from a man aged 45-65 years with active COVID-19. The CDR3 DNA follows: TGTGCCAGCAGCCCACCGTTGAGGGCGAGCACCGGGGAGCTGTTTTTT. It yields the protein CASSPPLRASTGELFF.